This T cell receptor (beta chain) was observed in a study of response to subunit inactivated influenza vaccine. TCRdb ran MiXCR on the RT-PCR reads and lists one entry per CDR3 protein. The top ten hold 1.9% of the sample, which has about 520,000 distinct CDR3 sequences, roughly 27% seen once. Whole-study findings and limits: The study's authors posited that every seasonal influenza vaccination enlists few new T cells.

Comments on this clonotype: Its target is not known.

Germline CDR1 is SGHTA and CDR2 is FQGNSA. This CDR3 is built from 16 residues. Trimming shortened V by 2 bases and J by 2 bases, and 13 bases separated the two germline ends. The chain joins TRBV7-2 to TRBJ1-5, with D uncertain. The receptor comes from a man between 45 and 60 years old who received an inactivated influenza vaccine. The sequences come from CD4+ T cells sorted from PBMCs, collected around 5 days after vaccination. CDR3 DNA: TGTGCCAGCAGCTTATCGCCCGGGAGCCGCAATCAGCCCCAGCATTTT. Protein sequence: CASSLSPGSRNQPQHF.